These 13 T cell receptor beta chains were all obtained from the same sample, sequenced in a study of CD8+ T cells in alopecia areata. Noted treatment: oral pan-JAK inhibitor, 5-10 mg twice daily. In each case, RNA was isolated and then reverse transcribed into cDNA as the sequencing template. Repertoires were generated with immunoSEQ multiplex PCR, while TCRdb's copy carries only in-frame clones and drops some. This table has around 300,000 clones, about 60% appearing once. This specimen was CD4+ T cells sorted from blood, taken around week 54, from a patient treated with tofacitinib. These receptors all come from a human donor with alopecia areata.

The CDR3 nucleotides are TGCGCCAGCAGGTTTTGGACAGGGGGATTCGATGAGCAGTTCTTC. It specifies CASRFWTGGFDEQFF. The V and J genes are TRBV5-1 and TRBJ2-1; 10 bases map to TRBD1. Germline V CDR1 and CDR2: SGHRS, YFSETQ. The CDR3 totals 15 residues. The V segment lost 5 bases and the J segment 8 bases; nucleotides outside the gene matches: 10.

The V gene is TRBV18, the J gene TRBJ2-7; 11 bases line up with TRBD2. The V gene's germline CDR1 is KGHSH and CDR2 LQKENI. The V and J ends lost 6 bases and 6 bases, in that order; junction bases with no gene match: 10. The CDR3 covers 15 residues. CDR3: CASSLSGTSGREQYF. The CDR3 coding sequence is TGTGCCAGCTCGCTTTCCGGGACTAGCGGCCGCGAGCAGTACTTC.

This chain joins TRBV5-1 and TRBJ2-7; D unclear. Trimming took 4 bases from V and 2 from J, leaving 10 bases between them. The CDR3 contains 13 residues. The germline CDR1 and CDR2 sequences are SGHRS and YFSETQ. For the CDR3, the DNA is TGCGCCAGCAGCGAAGACATAGCCTACGAGCAGTACTTC. Its translation is CASSEDIAYEQYF.

This clone has a single count. The chain is built from TRBV2 and TRBJ1-2; unclear D gene. The CDR3 spans 11 residues. Germline CDR1 reads SNHLY; CDR2 reads FYNNEI. V was cut by 4 bases and J by 7 bases, with 7 bases left in between. CDR3: CASSGGPGYTF. The DNA for the CDR3 is TGTGCCAGCAGTGGAGGGCCTGGCTACACCTTC.

In this sample, this clone turned up a few times. The chain is built from TRBV5-6 and TRBJ1-6; no reliable D call. Looked up from germline, CDR1 is SGHDT and CDR2 is YYEEEE. Trimming took 4 bases from V and 5 from J, leaving 16 bases between them. The CDR3 sequence is 16 residues long. In DNA form, the CDR3 reads TGTGCCAGCAGCCCACTTGTGGTGGCCCATAATTCACCCCTCCACTTT. Residues: CASSPLVVAHNSPLHF.

The chain is built from TRBV19 and TRBJ2-3; D perhaps matches TRBD2 (7 bases). The CDR3 loop spans 16 amino acids. In germline, CDR1 is LNHDA, CDR2 SQIVND (reference sequence). Trimming stripped 3 bases from V and 2 bases from J, with 15 bases between. CDR3 sequence (DNA): TGTGCCAGTAGTATCCTCGCGGGGGCGCTCACAGATACGCAGTATTTT. Residues: CASSILAGALTDTQYF.

This clone has more than one count but fewer than ten. Other DNA sequences in this specimen translate into the identical CDR3. The V and J genes are TRBV29-1 and TRBJ1-1; TRBD1 aligns across 7 bases. J lost 4 bases, V lost 7 bases, and 0 bases had no gene match. The CDR3 length is 10 residues. Germline V gene sequence: CDR1 SQVTM, CDR2 ANQGSEA. CDR3 amino acids: CSAGGTEAFF. The DNA for the CDR3 is TGCAGCGCAGGGGGCACTGAAGCTTTCTTT.

This chain links TRBV29-1 with TRBJ2-1; maybe TRBD1 (5 bases). CDR3 length equals 14 residues. The V gene lost 3 bases and the J gene lost 4 bases, with 13 bases spanning the gap. The germline gives CDR1 SQVTM, CDR2 ANQGSEA. The CDR3 sequence: CSVDVRVSYNEQFF. The CDR3 nucleotides read TGCAGCGTTGATGTCAGGGTTTCTTACAATGAGCAGTTCTTC.

The V call is TRBV19, the J call TRBJ1-1; perhaps TRBD1 as D (5 bases). Germline-derived CDR1 and CDR2 are LNHDA and SQIVND (reference sequence). The CDR3 runs 14 residues. Trimming removed 7 bases at V and 3 bases at J, with 15 bases between. The CDR3 spells CASISGAYYTEAFF. The CDR3 DNA follows: TGTGCCAGTATCTCCGGGGCGTATTACACTGAAGCTTTCTTT.

The V and J genes are TRBV7-3 and TRBJ2-7; unclear D gene. Germline V CDR1 and CDR2: SGHTA, FQGTGA. V dropped 2 bases and J dropped 3 bases, with 8 bases sitting between them. The CDR3 runs 13 residues. The CDR3 DNA is TGTGCCAGCAGCTTAGGCAGGTACTACGAGCAGTACTTC. The encoded protein is CASSLGRYYEQYF.

The J gene is TRBJ2-5, the V gene TRBV19; the D is unclear. V lost 3 bases, J lost 1 base, and 6 bases lay in between. The CDR3 sequence is 13 residues long. Germline V gives CDR1 LNHDA, CDR2 SQIVND (reference sequence). The CDR3 loop reads CASSMVVQETQYF. The CDR3 DNA sequence: TGTGCCAGTAGTATGGTAGTCCAAGAGACCCAGTACTTC.

This clone was detected a few times. The CDR3: CSVAGGPSKYGYTF. DNA of the CDR3: TGCAGCGTTGCGGGCGGACCCTCCAAGTATGGCTACACCTTC. The chain combines TRBV29-1 with TRBJ1-2; D not resolved. Trimming shortened V by 4 bases and J by 5 bases, and 17 bases separated the two germline ends. Germline CDR1 is SQVTM and CDR2 is ANQGSEA. The CDR3 is made up of 14 amino acids. The variable domain in full, with the rest retrieved from reference TRBV29-1 and TRBJ1-2, is SAVISQKPSRDICQRGTSLTIQCQVDSQVTMMFWYRQQPGQSLTLIATANQGSEATYESGFVIDKFPISRPNLTFSTLTVSNMSPEDSSIYLCSVAGGPSKYGYTFGSGTRLTVV.

This chain joins TRBV7-6 and TRBJ2-7; D might be TRBD1 or TRBD2, each matching 6 bases. CDR1 SGHVS and CDR2 FNYEAQ come from the germline V gene. The CDR3 has 16 amino acids. Trimming removed 1 base at V and 3 bases at J, with 16 bases between. Here the CDR3 DNA reads TGTGCCAGCAGCTTAGGCGGTACAGGGACTTTCTACGAGCAGTACTTC. This translates into CASSLGGTGTFYEQYF.